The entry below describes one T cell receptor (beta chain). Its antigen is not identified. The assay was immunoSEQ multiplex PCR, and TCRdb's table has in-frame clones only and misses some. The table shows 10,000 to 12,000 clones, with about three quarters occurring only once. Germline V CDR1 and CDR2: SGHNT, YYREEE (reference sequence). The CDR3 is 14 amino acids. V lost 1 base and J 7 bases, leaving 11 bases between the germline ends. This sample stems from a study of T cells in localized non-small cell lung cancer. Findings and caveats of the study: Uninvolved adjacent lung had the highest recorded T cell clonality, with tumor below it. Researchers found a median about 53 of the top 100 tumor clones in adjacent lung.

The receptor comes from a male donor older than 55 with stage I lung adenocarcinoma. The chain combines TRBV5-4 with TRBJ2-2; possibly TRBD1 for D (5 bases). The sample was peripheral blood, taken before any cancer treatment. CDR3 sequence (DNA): TGTGCCAGCAGCTTGCAGGGTTTTAGCGGGGAGCTGTTTTTT. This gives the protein CASSLQGFSGELFF.